This T cell receptor (beta chain) originates from a study of identical twins. Study-level results: In beta out-of-frame sequences, the excess sharing between twins was weaker. Fewer insertions marked abundant cord blood beta clonotypes; young adult naive trended weakly, memory not at all.

About this clonotype: Its antigen is not identified.

TCRdb analysed the 5' RACE reads with MiXCR anew, one entry per CDR3 protein. The table shows about 530,000 distinct CDR3 sequences, with around 15% occurring only once. The CDR3 consists of 15 residues. Losses at the gene ends were 3 bases for V and 7 bases for J; bases not matched to a gene: 9. Germline CDR1 is MNHEY and CDR2 is SMNVEV (reference sequence). This same sample was also taken into another study, of yellow fever vaccine responses in identical twins.

V gene TRBV27 combines with J gene TRBJ1-1, with 9 bases that match TRBD1. The receptor was isolated from a woman younger than 30 in good health. Sequences were obtained from CD4+ T cells sorted from blood. CDR3 sequence: CASSFGTGRSDEAFF. The CDR3, as DNA: TGTGCCAGCAGTTTTGGGACAGGGAGAAGTGATGAAGCTTTCTTT.